This is a list of T cell receptor beta chains from one sample in a study of Graves' ophthalmopathy and Graves' hyperthyroidism. Using its own MiXCR run on the multiplex PCR reads, TCRdb lists one record per CDR3 protein. Here the sample spans about 240,000 distinct CDR3 sequences, about 47% being singletons. The sequencing sample was made of peripheral blood. These receptors all stem from an adult man with Graves' ophthalmopathy. The conserved cysteine and the conserved F or W are not part of the CDR3 here. Fields, in order: J gene, V gene, CDR3 length, clone size, CDR3 protein. Clone sizes are given selectively: once, few, many, or a class where the clone is expanded.

TRBJ1-5 | TRBV10-3 | 12 | NA | ASREQGASQPQH
TRBJ2-7 | TRBV29-1 | 10 | NA | SGYWGSYEQY
TRBJ1-4 | TRBV18 | 12 | NA | ASSPGTGPKKLF
TRBJ1-1 | TRBV19 | 13 | few | ASSTSGLGNTEAF
TRBJ1-2 | TRBV20-1 | 12 | NA | SAPRGLFDYGYT
TRBJ1-4 | TRBV5-8 | 13 | many | ASSDNRGLNEKLF
TRBJ2-6 | TRBV20-1 | 15 | NA | SARDQWESPGANVLT
TRBJ2-7 | TRBV9 | 11 | few | ASSVGGNYEQY
TRBJ1-1 | TRBV29-1 | 11 | NA | SLGQGAYTEAF
TRBJ1-3 | TRBV20-1 | 15 | NA | SARALGLRDPGNTIY
TRBJ1-1 | TRBV10-3 | 13 | few | AISELGAANTEAF
TRBJ2-7 | TRBV29-1 | 11 | few | SFHSGTGSEQY
TRBJ1-4 | TRBV7-2 | 12 | few | ASSLDRDSEKLF
TRBJ2-7 | TRBV24-1 | 13 | NA | ATSASGTGSYEQY
TRBJ2-7 | TRBV10-3 | 12 | NA | ASSEGQGIYEQY
TRBJ1-2 | TRBV10-3 | 11 | NA | AISLGGYDGYT
TRBJ2-7 | TRBV2 | 13 | NA | ASSERGQGRGEQY
TRBJ1-5 | TRBV7-9 | 11 | many | ASSPSFAQPQH
TRBJ2-7 | TRBV20-1 | 12 | many | SARTSGRAYEQY
TRBJ2-2 | TRBV5-4 | 11 | NA | ASSQGTSGELF
TRBJ2-2 | TRBV7-2 | 14 | NA | ASSRTSGPRGGELF
TRBJ1-5 | TRBV12-3/TRBV12-4 | 13 | few | ASSSLQGVNQPQH
TRBJ1-5 | TRBV24-1 | 11 | many | ATSGGVHQPQH
TRBJ1-1 | TRBV12-3/TRBV12-4 | 10 | few | ASSSRTGGAF
TRBJ2-5 | TRBV19 | 11 | few | ASRAMDRETQY
TRBJ2-7 | TRBV12-3/TRBV12-4 | 12 | NA | ASREGYGPYEQY
TRBJ2-7 | TRBV5-8 | 13 | NA | ASSFSGTGSYEQY
TRBJ2-7 | TRBV13 | 10 | NA | ASSYLRQGTY
TRBJ1-5 | TRBV20-1 | 13 | NA | SAVPEDRNRQPQH
TRBJ1-4 | TRBV2 | 13 | NA | ASSQAGWANEKLF
TRBJ2-7 | TRBV12-3/TRBV12-4 | 11 | few | ASRPSGTGEQY
TRBJ2-5 | TRBV7-2 | 12 | NA | ASSLDWSQETQY
TRBJ2-2 | TRBV7-8 | 12 | once | ASSPDRVGGELF
TRBJ1-5 | TRBV7-2 | 15 | once | ASSRGGGGRGNQPQH
TRBJ2-5 | TRBV20-1 | 11 | NA | SAPASGGETQY
TRBJ2-5 | TRBV20-1 | 12 | NA | SASGTGGIETQY